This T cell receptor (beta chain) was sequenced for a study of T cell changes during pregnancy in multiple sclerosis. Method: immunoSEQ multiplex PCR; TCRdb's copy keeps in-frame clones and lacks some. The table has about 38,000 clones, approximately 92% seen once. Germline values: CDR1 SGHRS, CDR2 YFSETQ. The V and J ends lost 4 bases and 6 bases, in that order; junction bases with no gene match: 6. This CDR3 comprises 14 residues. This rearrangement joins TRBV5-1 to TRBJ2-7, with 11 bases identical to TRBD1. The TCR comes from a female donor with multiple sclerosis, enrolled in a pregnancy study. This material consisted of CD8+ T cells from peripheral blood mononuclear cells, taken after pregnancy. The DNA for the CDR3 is TGCGCCAGCAGCGAGGACAGGGGGCTTCGCGAGCAGTACTTC. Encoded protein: CASSEDRGLREQYF.